This T cell receptor beta chain came from a study of cytomegalovirus exposure and HLA in healthy donors. The CDR3 is 14 residues long. V was clipped by 5 bases and J by 5 bases, with 15 bases between them. Germline CDR1 is LNHDA and CDR2 is SQIVND (reference sequence). 60 Vbeta and 13 Jbeta primers were used in PCR. Some clones are missing from TCRdb's copy, which holds only in-frame ones; the method was immunoSEQ multiplex PCR. The sample holds approximately 220,000 clones, just over 75% seen once. What was sequenced was PBMCs. The chain combines TRBV19 with TRBJ1-1; tentative D call: TRBD1 (6 bases). This TCR was sampled from a man aged 18 to 30 in good health and CMV-seronegative. The CDR3 reads CASSPVQGRTEAFF. DNA for the CDR3: TGTGCCAGTAGTCCGGTACAGGGAAGGACTGAAGCTTTCTTT.